A single T cell receptor (beta chain) is shown here with its context. Only in-frame clones appear in the TCRdb table, and some are missing; sequencing was by immunoSEQ multiplex PCR. Here the sample spans some 47,000 clones, more than 75% being singletons. This sample was taken from a study of T cell changes during pregnancy in multiple sclerosis. CDR1 and CDR2 from the germline V gene are LNHNV and YYDKDF (reference sequence). Trimming left V 0 bases short and J 0 bases short, with 8 bases between. The CDR3 covers 15 residues. The genes are TRBV15 and TRBJ1-2; D possibly corresponds to TRBD1 (6 bases). This sequence was found in a female donor in good health, enrolled as a control in a pregnancy study. The source was CD8+ T cells from peripheral blood mononuclear cells, collected after pregnancy. This CDR3 reads CATSRDRGANYGYTF. The CDR3 DNA is TGTGCCACCAGCAGAGACAGGGGAGCTAACTATGGCTACACCTTC.